What follows are 3 T cell receptor beta chains derived from one specimen sequenced in a study of Graves' ophthalmopathy and Graves' hyperthyroidism. The TCR beta CDR3 regions underwent amplification from RNA transcripts. HTBI primers served in a first-round RT-PCR, which a second-round multiplex PCR followed. TCRdb processed the multiplex PCR reads anew with MiXCR; each CDR3 protein has one entry. The sample holds about 590,000 distinct CDR3 sequences; roughly 40% are singletons and the top ten take roughly 4%. The sequenced sample was peripheral blood or thyroid tissue (not recorded which). These receptors were taken from an adult man with Graves' hyperthyroidism.

This clonotype was observed many times. The V call is TRBV9, the J call TRBJ2-7, with TRBD1 matching over 9 bases. This CDR3 is 15 amino acids long. V shed 2 bases and J 0 bases; nucleotides not matched to a gene: 3. The germline V gene has CDR1 SGDLS and CDR2 YYNGEE. The CDR3 DNA follows: TGTGCCAGCAGCGTGGGGGGACAGGGCTCCTACGAGCAGTACTTC. Protein sequence: CASSVGGQGSYEQYF. Full variable domain (remainder filled in from reference TRBV9 and TRBJ2-7): DSGVTQTPKHLITATGQRVTLRCSPRSGDLSVYWYQQSLDQGLQFLIQYYNGEERAKGNILERFSAQQFPDLHSELNLSSLELGDSALYFCASSVGGQGSYEQYFGPGTRLTVT.

In its sample, this clonotype was seen many times. This rearrangement joins TRBV4-2 to TRBJ1-5; D might be TRBD1 (5 bases). The CDR3 totals 14 residues. The ends were cut back, 0 bases at V and 7 bases at J, with 10 bases in the middle. CDR1 and CDR2 (germline): LGHNA, YNFKEQ. The CDR3 DNA is TGTGCCAGCAGCCAAGAGGGGGGGGTCCAGCCCCAGCATTTT. It translates to CASSQEGGVQPQHF.

This clonotype has at least ten counts. The chain is built from TRBV20-1 and TRBJ2-5, with TRBD2 matching 11 bases. The CDR3 contains 16 residues. Germline V gene data show CDR1 as DFQATT and CDR2 as SNEGSKA (reference sequence). The V gene end was trimmed by 4 bases and the J gene end by 5 bases; junction bases not matched to a gene: 12. CDR3 nucleotide sequence: TGCAGTGCTATTACTCCACTAGCGGGGGATCTGGAGACCCAGTACTTC. Protein: CSAITPLAGDLETQYF.